What follows describes a single T cell receptor (beta chain). Antigen unknown. The data stem from a study of a mutant IDH1 vaccine in newly diagnosed glioma. Study-level information: Eight vaccinations went to patients in weeks 1, 3, 5, 7, 11, 15, 19, 23. The treated group averaged approximately 38 years old and was around 62% male, about 38% female. General study findings and limits: Pseudoprogression seemed unlinked to shifts in top peripheral T cell clonotypes.

As to time point: week 11, during vaccination. With topical imiquimod, each dose of the vaccine consisted of 300 ug of mutant IDH1 20-mer peptide. Each tumor in the donors was a new WHO grade 3 or 4 astrocytoma, IDH1-mutant and ATRX-lost. Only in-frame clones appear in the TCRdb table, and some are missing; sequencing was by immunoSEQ multiplex PCR. The table records tens of thousands of clones, 75% to 90% of them present only once. Trimming took 4 bases from V and 5 from J; bases not matched to a gene: 10. The CDR3 runs to 18 residues. The V gene's germline CDR1 is SNHLY and CDR2 FYNNEI. The chain joins TRBV2 to TRBJ2-3; 15 nucleotides line up with TRBD2. This sample comprised PBMCs, obtained from a glioma patient whose treatment included an IDH1 peptide vaccine. This clonotype was obtained from a man aged 45-65 years with glioma. As DNA, the CDR3 is TGTGCCAGCAGTGTTATTAGGACTAGCGGGAGGGCAAAAGATACGCAGTATTTT. It is translated as CASSVIRTSGRAKDTQYF.